The rows below give T cell receptor beta chains drawn from one sample of a study of cytomegalovirus exposure and HLA in healthy donors. Method: immunoSEQ multiplex PCR; TCRdb's copy keeps in-frame clones and lacks some. This sample has over 90,000 clones, with about 94% found just once. The sequenced material came from PBMCs. Receptors were obtained from a woman aged 18-30 years in good health and CMV-seronegative. CDR3s include the opening cysteine and the closing phenylalanine or tryptophan. Each record gives: J gene, clone size, D gene, V gene, CDR3 protein, CDR3 DNA. D genes are given only for firm matches. The size of a clone is reported for some rows only, either as once, few or many, or as a class for expanded clones.

TRBJ1-1 | NA | TRBD1 | TRBV7-9 | CASQTGGLTEAFF | TGTGCCAGCCAAACAGGGGGCCTCACTGAAGCTTTCTTT
TRBJ2-1 | NA | TRBD2 | TRBV15 | CATSRDGTSLQNEQFF | TGTGCCACCAGCAGAGATGGGACTAGTCTACAGAATGAGCAGTTCTTC
TRBJ1-2 | NA | NA | TRBV5-6 | CASSMGPGEGFNYGYTF | TGTGCCAGCAGCATGGGACCCGGGGAAGGGTTCAACTATGGCTACACCTTC
TRBJ2-1 | once | NA | TRBV5-6 | CASSFGRGEQFF | TGTGCCAGCAGCTTCGGACGCGGGGAGCAGTTCTTC
TRBJ1-1 | NA | NA | TRBV11-3 | CASSLAGNTEAFF | TGTGCCAGCAGCTTAGCAGGGAACACTGAAGCTTTCTTT
TRBJ1-1 | NA | NA | TRBV12-5 | CASGFPEAQIRFPTEAFF | TGTGCTAGTGGTTTTCCGGAGGCACAAATCCGTTTTCCAACTGAAGCTTTCTTT
TRBJ2-7 | once | TRBD1 | TRBV15 | CATSREDRDYEQYF | TGTGCCACCAGCAGAGAGGACAGGGACTACGAGCAGTACTTC
TRBJ2-7 | NA | NA | TRBV9 | CASRDSRSNEQYF | TGTGCCAGCAGGGACTCCCGGTCCAACGAGCAGTACTTC
TRBJ1-1 | NA | TRBD1 | TRBV15 | CATSRAPGQGFGTEAFF | TGTGCCACCAGCAGAGCCCCGGGACAGGGTTTTGGCACTGAAGCTTTCTTT
TRBJ1-1 | NA | TRBD1 | TRBV5-1 | CASSLEGTGVNTEAFF | TGCGCCAGCAGCTTGGAGGGGACAGGGGTCAACACTGAAGCTTTCTTT
TRBJ2-7 | medium-sized | NA | TRBV1 | CTSSQGGLAAEQYF | TGCACCAGCAGCCAAGGGGGACTAGCGGCCGAGCAGTACTTC
TRBJ1-4 | NA | NA | TRBV27 | CASSLIGATNEKLFF | TGTGCCAGCAGTTTAATCGGGGCAACTAATGAAAAACTGTTTTTT
TRBJ2-4 | NA | NA | TRBV9 | CASSVDIMGPPKNIQYF | TGTGCCAGCAGCGTGGACATAATGGGTCCTCCAAAAAACATTCAGTACTTC
TRBJ2-5 | NA | NA | TRBV10-3 | CAIGAGAVETQYF | TGTGCCATCGGGGCAGGGGCGGTAGAGACCCAGTACTTC
TRBJ1-1 | NA | TRBD1 | TRBV19 | CASSVGRAGGTEAFF | TGTGCCAGTAGTGTGGGTCGGGCAGGGGGCACTGAAGCTTTCTTT
TRBJ2-7 | NA | NA | TRBV9 | CASSVEDSSYEQYF | TGTGCCAGCAGCGTTGAAGACTCCTCCTACGAGCAGTACTTC
TRBJ2-4 | NA | NA | TRBV20-1 | CSARVGDIQYF | TGCAGTGCTAGGGTAGGGGACATTCAGTACTTC
TRBJ2-3 | NA | NA | TRBV9 | CASSVGGASTDTQYF | TGTGCCAGCAGCGTAGGCGGGGCGAGCACAGATACGCAGTATTTT
TRBJ1-4 | NA | TRBD1 | TRBV11-2 | CASSLVYRGPGNEKLFF | TGTGCCAGCAGCTTAGTTTACAGGGGGCCGGGTAATGAAAAACTGTTTTTT
TRBJ1-2 | NA | NA | TRBV10-3 | CAISSGIYYGYTF | TGTGCCATCAGTTCCGGGATATACTATGGCTACACCTTC
TRBJ2-7 | NA | TRBD1 | TRBV6-5 | CASSPGQGSYEQYF | TGTGCCAGCAGTCCGGGACAGGGATCCTACGAGCAGTACTTC
TRBJ2-2 | NA | NA | TRBV30 | CAWSVTLGELFF | TGTGCCTGGAGTGTAACTCTGGGGGAGCTGTTTTTT
TRBJ2-7 | NA | NA | TRBV9 | CASSVGLAASEQYF | TGTGCCAGCAGCGTAGGACTTGCGGCCTCCGAGCAGTACTTC
TRBJ1-2 | NA | NA | TRBV4-3 | CASSQAQQGLGYTF | TGCGCCAGCAGCCAAGCCCAGCAGGGGCTCGGCTACACCTTC
TRBJ1-5 | once | NA | TRBV6-1 | CASRTDSNQPQHF | TGTGCCAGCAGGACTGATAGCAATCAGCCCCAGCATTTT
TRBJ2-7 | NA | TRBD2 | TRBV30 | CAWSPGAGGRYEQYF | TGTGCCTGGAGTCCAGGAGCGGGAGGTCGGTACGAGCAGTACTTC
TRBJ2-3 | NA | NA | TRBV5-6 | CASSTGTGAGDTQYF | TGTGCCAGCAGCACGGGCACAGGGGCGGGGGATACGCAGTATTTT
TRBJ1-5 | NA | NA | TRBV6-1 | CASRETVGRNQPQHF | TGTGCCAGCAGGGAGACTGTAGGTCGCAATCAGCCCCAGCATTTT
TRBJ1-2 | NA | TRBD1 | TRBV29-1 | CSANGDRAGDLGYYGYTF | TGCAGCGCCAATGGGGACAGGGCCGGAGACTTGGGGTACTATGGCTACACCTTC
TRBJ1-3 | NA | TRBD1 | TRBV29-1 | CSVLQGAGGNTIYF | TGCAGCGTTCTACAGGGGGCAGGAGGAAACACCATATATTTT
TRBJ2-5 | NA | TRBD2 | TRBV7-9 | CASSFSGGVETQYF | TGTGCCAGCAGCTTCAGCGGGGGGGTCGAGACCCAGTACTTC